The sequence of this T cell receptor (beta chain) was determined in a study of T cells in Graves' hyperthyroidism and ophthalmopathy. Uncontrolled infections, other autoimmune diseases, pregnancy or lactation led to exclusion of patients. Germline values: CDR1 MGHDK, CDR2 SYGVNS. CDR3 length: 14 residues. V lost 0 bases and J lost 4, with 9 bases in between. This clonotype was counted ten times or more. The investigators amplified TCR beta CDR3 regions from RNA transcripts. A set of HTBI primers served as the primers for a first-round RT-PCR of the TCR CDR3. TCRdb analysed the multiplex PCR reads with MiXCR anew, one entry per CDR3 protein. This table has some 360,000 distinct CDR3 sequences, 15% to 20% appearing once.

Sequenced material: blood. This rearrangement joins TRBV25-1 to TRBJ1-1; D perhaps matches TRBD1 (5 bases). This receptor was identified in a woman between 40 and 55 years old with Graves' ophthalmopathy. This chain's CDR3 is CASSEYGGGTEAFF. DNA of the CDR3: TGTGCCAGCAGTGAATATGGGGGGGGCACTGAAGCTTTCTTT.